Each of the 29 T cell receptor beta chains below was sequenced from the same sample in a study of cytomegalovirus exposure and HLA in healthy donors. With 60 Vbeta and 13 Jbeta primers, the PCR was carried out. Profiled with immunoSEQ multiplex PCR; TCRdb holds only in-frame clones, not every one. The table shows under 250,000 clones, with 79% occurring only once. The sequencing sample was made of PBMCs. Source of these receptors: a man aged 45 to 65 in good health and CMV-seronegative.

The chain recombines TRBV15 with TRBJ2-5; 8 bases match TRBD2. The ends lost 1 base at V and 5 bases at J; junction bases unmatched: 9. CDR1 is LNHNV and CDR2 is YYDKDF in the germline V gene (reference sequence). The CDR3 consists of 16 residues. This CDR3 is CATSRGSGSGVETQYF. The CDR3 DNA is TGTGCCACCAGCAGAGGGAGCGGGAGTGGTGTTGAGACCCAGTACTTC.

This rearrangement joins TRBV6-5 to TRBJ1-1; no definite D call. Germline V CDR1 and CDR2: MNHEY, SVGAGI. The CDR3 runs 14 residues. V was clipped by 0 bases and J by 8 bases, with 13 bases between them. The CDR3 coding sequence is TGTGCCAGCAGTTACTCGCAAAGACGAGGGGAAGCTTTCTTT. Translation gives CASSYSQRRGEAFF.

V gene TRBV9 combines with J gene TRBJ2-2, with TRBD1 identical over 8 bases. After removal of 3 bases from V and 7 bases from J, the junction contained 5 bases not matched to a gene. CDR1 and CDR2 from the germline V gene are SGDLS and YYNGEE. The CDR3 is 14 residues long. The CDR3 coding sequence is TGTGCCAGCAGCGCACGGACAGGGTTCGGGGAGCTGTTTTTT. The encoded protein is CASSARTGFGELFF.

J is TRBJ2-5 and V is TRBV28; weak D call: TRBD2 (6 bases). The J call may be wrong; the DNA end is better matched by TRBJ2-7. This CDR3 is 18 amino acids long. Germline CDR1 MDHEN, CDR2 SYDVKM. CDR3 protein: CASSFKAMERVITYEQYF. The CDR3 DNA sequence: TGTGCCAGCAGTTTTAAGGCGATGGAGCGGGTGATCACCTACGAGCAGTACTTC.

The genes are TRBV6-1 and TRBJ1-5; D may be TRBD1 (6 bases). V was cut by 5 bases and J by 3 bases, with 14 bases left in between. The CDR3 length is 15 residues. CDR1 MNHNS and CDR2 SASEGT come from the germline V gene. CDR3 region: CASSLRQESNQPQHF. CDR3 DNA: TGTGCCAGCAGTTTACGACAGGAGTCCAATCAGCCCCAGCATTTT.

V is TRBV9 and J is TRBJ2-2; D gene ambiguous. The germline CDR1 and CDR2 sequences are SGDLS and YYNGEE. Trimming cost V 0 bases and J 3 bases, with 15 bases left between them. CDR3 length: 17 residues. DNA for the CDR3: TGTGCCAGCAGCGTAGCTATCAAGCCGATCCACACCGGGGAGCTGTTTTTT. The encoded protein is CASSVAIKPIHTGELFF.

The chain carries TRBV11-3 and TRBJ2-2, with 14 nucleotides matching TRBD2. V shed 7 bases, J shed 4 bases, and the junction held 11 bases outside the gene matches. Germline CDR1 SGHNT, CDR2 YENEEA. The CDR3 is made up of 18 amino acids. CDR3 bases: TGTGCCAGCAACTCAGGGGGACTAGCGGGAGTATTCACCGGGGAGCTGTTTTTT. This codes for CASNSGGLAGVFTGELFF.

This clone occurred a few times. The gene calls are TRBV6-5 and TRBJ1-1, with TRBD1 matching over 8 bases. The CDR3 is made up of 14 amino acids. With 6 bases clipped from V and 5 bases from J, the junction kept 8 bases outside the gene matches. Germline V lookup: CDR1 MNHEY, CDR2 SVGAGI. Written as DNA, the CDR3 is TGTGCCAGCAGGAGACAGGGGATGGAAACTGAAGCTTTCTTT. Its translation is CASRRQGMETEAFF.

This rearrangement joins TRBV14 to TRBJ2-2, with D possibly being TRBD1 (5 bases). Trimming took off 4 bases at V and 0 bases at J, with 9 bases between the two ends. This CDR3 has 15 residues. The germline CDR1 and CDR2 sequences are SGHDN and FVKESK. The DNA for the CDR3 is TGTGCCAGCAGCCGCTGGACAACGAACACCGGGGAGCTGTTTTTT. Translation gives CASSRWTTNTGELFF. The complete variable domain, with remaining parts taken from reference TRBV14 and TRBJ2-2, reads EAGVTQFPSHSVIEKGQTVTLRCDPISGHDNLYWYRRVMGKEIKFLLHFVKESKQDESGMPNNRFLAERTGGTYSTLKVQPAELEDSGVYFCASSRWTTNTGELFFGEGSRLTVL.

The rearrangement uses TRBV5-1 and TRBJ1-1, with 11 bases fitting TRBD1. Germline V gives CDR1 SGHRS, CDR2 YFSETQ. The CDR3 loop spans 14 amino acids. J was trimmed by 3 bases and V by 4 bases; bases with no gene match: 2. The CDR3 DNA sequence: TGCGCCAGCAGCCCGGGACAGGGGGACACTGAAGCTTTCTTT. Protein: CASSPGQGDTEAFF.

The rearrangement uses TRBV30 and TRBJ1-4; TRBD1 aligns across 7 bases. This CDR3 comprises 13 residues. Looked up from germline, CDR1 is GTSNPN and CDR2 is SVGIG (reference sequence). The V gene end was trimmed by 0 bases and the J gene end by 8 bases; junction bases not matched to a gene: 3. For the CDR3, the DNA is TGTGCCTGGAGTGTACGGACAGGCGAAAAACTGTTTTTT. Encoded protein: CAWSVRTGEKLFF.

The rearrangement links TRBV15 to TRBJ2-3; TRBD1 matches 10 bases. The germline V gene encodes CDR1 LNHNV and CDR2 YYDKDF (reference sequence). The V and J ends lost 2 bases and 7 bases, in that order; junction bases with no gene match: 12. This CDR3 has 17 residues. CDR3 in DNA: TGTGCCACCAGCAGACCTAGACAGGGGGCGCTTATGAATACGCAGTATTTT. It translates to CATSRPRQGALMNTQYF.

The J gene is TRBJ2-7, the V gene TRBV6-5; D possibly corresponds to TRBD1 (5 bases). The ends were cut back, 5 bases at V and 0 bases at J, with 11 bases in the middle. The CDR3 is made up of 14 amino acids. Looked up from germline, CDR1 is MNHEY and CDR2 is SVGAGI. CDR3 sequence (DNA): TGTGCCAGCAGTCACAGGACAACCTCCTACGAGCAGTACTTC. Its translation: CASSHRTTSYEQYF.

The chain carries TRBV5-1 and TRBJ1-1; 9 bases align to TRBD1. Looked up from germline, CDR1 is SGHRS and CDR2 is YFSETQ. The junction had 2 bases not matched to a gene; V was cut back by 4 bases and J by 1 base. The CDR3 totals 14 residues. The CDR3, as DNA: TGCGCCAGCAGCCGGGGACAGGGGAACACTGAAGCTTTCTTT. Amino acids: CASSRGQGNTEAFF.

The rearrangement joins TRBV2 to TRBJ2-3; no reliable D call. CDR3 length: 14 residues. Germline CDR1 is SNHLY and CDR2 is FYNNEI. V dropped 6 bases and J dropped 0 bases, with 10 bases sitting between them. The CDR3 sequence is CASRRGLSTDTQYF. The CDR3 DNA reads TGTGCCAGCAGGCGCGGCCTAAGCACAGATACGCAGTATTTT. Together with reference TRBV2 and TRBJ2-3, the CDR3 gives the full variable domain: EPEVTQTPSHQVTQMGQEVILRCVPISNHLYFYWYRQILGQKVEFLVSFYNNEISEKSEIFDDQFSVERPDGSNFTLKIRSTKLEDSAMYFCASRRGLSTDTQYFGPGTRLTVL.

The chain recombines TRBV7-2 with TRBJ2-1; the match to TRBD1 covers 11 bases. The V and J ends lost 6 bases and 16 bases, in that order; junction bases with no gene match: 11. The CDR3 is 13 amino acids. CDR1 and CDR2 from the germline V gene are SGHTA and FQGNSA. In nucleotides, the CDR3 is TGTGCCAGCAGACTCCCGCCGGGACAGGGGGAATTCTTC. Residues: CASRLPPGQGEFF.

The chain is built from TRBV5-8 and TRBJ2-7; possibly TRBD1 for D (6 bases). Germline values: CDR1 SGHTS, CDR2 YDEGEE. Trimming pared 0 bases from V and 1 base from J, leaving 14 bases between. The CDR3 consists of 16 residues. CDR3 coding DNA: TGTGCCAGCAGCTTGGTGCTGGGGGCAGGTTCCTACGAGCAGTACTTC. Translating it yields CASSLVLGAGSYEQYF.

The rearrangement links TRBV7-3 to TRBJ2-7; no clear D. The germline CDR1 and CDR2 sequences are SGHTA and FQGTGA. The germline V and J ends were trimmed by 2 bases and 1 base, with 9 bases remaining between them. The CDR3 has 14 amino acids. The CDR3 is CASSLHRFSYEQYF. Written as DNA, the CDR3 is TGTGCCAGCAGCTTACACAGATTTTCCTACGAGCAGTACTTC.

The rearrangement links TRBV7-9 to TRBJ2-1, with 11 bases identical to TRBD2. This CDR3 contains 15 residues. The trim removed 5 bases at V and 10 bases at J, leaving 10 bases unmatched. Germline V lookup: CDR1 SEHNR, CDR2 FQNEAQ (reference sequence). The CDR3 bases are TGTGCCAGCAGCATTAGCGGGGGGGGGCTCTTAGAGCAGTTCTTC. As protein: CASSISGGGLLEQFF.

This sequence joins TRBV7-9 and TRBJ2-1; TRBD2 aligns across 12 bases. The V gene's germline CDR1 is SEHNR and CDR2 FQNEAQ (reference sequence). Trimming removed 0 bases from V and 14 bases from J; junction bases left unmatched: 8. This CDR3 is 15 amino acids long. Written as DNA, the CDR3 is TGTGCCAGCAGCTTAGCCCTTGGTCTAGCGGGAGGGGAGTTCTTC. This sequence encodes CASSLALGLAGGEFF.

The genes are TRBV6-4 and TRBJ2-2, with a possible D match to TRBD2 (6 bases). Germline CDR1 is MRHNA and CDR2 is SNTAGT. This CDR3 is built from 16 residues. Deletions cut 7 bases from V and 2 bases from J, with 17 bases between. CDR3 sequence (DNA): TGTGCCAGCACTATAACCGGGACTCTTAACACCGGGGAGCTGTTTTTT. Its protein product is CASTITGTLNTGELFF.

The chain employs TRBV28 and TRBJ2-7, with TRBD1 matching over 8 bases. With V trimmed by 6 bases and J by 0 bases, 10 bases remained unmatched. CDR3 length: 16 residues. Germline values: CDR1 MDHEN, CDR2 SYDVKM. In DNA form, the CDR3 reads TGTGCCAGCAGGTACCCAGGGGGCCAGGGCTCCTACGAGCAGTACTTC. Translating it yields CASRYPGGQGSYEQYF.

This chain joins TRBV9 and TRBJ1-2; unclear D gene. V was shortened by 4 bases and J by 5 bases, with 15 bases between the two germline ends. Germline values: CDR1 SGDLS, CDR2 YYNGEE. The CDR3 spans 14 residues. The CDR3, as DNA: TGTGCCAGCAGCCTTAACCCCGGGGATTATGGCTACACCTTC. It codes for CASSLNPGDYGYTF.

V and J are TRBV18 and TRBJ2-1, with TRBD2 matching 16 bases. The trim removed 3 bases at V and 6 bases at J, leaving 5 bases unmatched. This CDR3 is 17 amino acids long. The V gene's germline CDR1 is KGHSH and CDR2 LQKENI. CDR3 protein: CASSPPGLAGGFNEQFF. The CDR3 DNA reads TGTGCCAGCTCACCCCCGGGACTAGCGGGAGGGTTCAATGAGCAGTTCTTC.

The chain employs TRBV27 and TRBJ2-7, with a weak D call TRBD2 (6 bases). This CDR3 is 14 amino acids long. V was trimmed by 4 bases and J by 7 bases, leaving 17 bases between them. The V gene's germline CDR1 is MNHEY and CDR2 SMNVEV (reference sequence). The CDR3, as DNA: TGTGCCAGCAGTTCCGGGACGGGGAGGTGGGAGCAGTACTTC. Translated, it gives CASSSGTGRWEQYF.

This clone was found once. The chain carries TRBV5-1 and TRBJ2-6; D is unresolved. Germline loops: CDR1 SGHRS, CDR2 YFSETQ. The CDR3 extends over 15 amino acids. V was clipped by 0 bases and J by 4 bases, with 8 bases between them. The CDR3 nucleotides are TGCGCCAGCAGCTTGGACAGAAAGGGGGCCAACGTCCTGACTTTC. Translated: CASSLDRKGANVLTF.

This clone was picked up a small number of times. This rearrangement joins TRBV28 to TRBJ2-7, with D maybe TRBD1 (6 bases). The CDR3 is 14 residues long. The germline V gene encodes CDR1 MDHEN and CDR2 SYDVKM. V shed 7 bases and J shed 1 base, with 14 bases lying between them. Written as DNA, the CDR3 is TGTGCCAGCACCCCACAGGGAACTTCCTACGAGCAGTACTTC. It specifies CASTPQGTSYEQYF.

The rearrangement uses TRBV4-1 and TRBJ2-7; 8 nucleotides agree with TRBD1. This CDR3 comprises 15 residues. V dropped 5 bases and J dropped 0; count of bases not matched to a gene: 6. The germline gives CDR1 MGHRA, CDR2 YSYEKL. CDR3 bases: TGCGCCAGCAGCGCGGGACAGGACTTCTCCTACGAGCAGTACTTC. This codes for CASSAGQDFSYEQYF.

V and J are TRBV25-1 and TRBJ2-1; 10 positions match TRBD2. In germline, CDR1 is MGHDK, CDR2 SYGVNS. Trimming at V came to 1 base and at J to 7 bases, leaving 4 bases not matched to a gene. The CDR3 is 15 residues long. CDR3 nucleotides: TGTGCCAGCAGTGAATCTCTAGCGGGAGCTAATGAGCAGTTCTTC. Its translation is CASSESLAGANEQFF. Full variable domain (outside the CDR3, taken from reference TRBV25-1 and TRBJ2-1): EADIYQTPRYLVIGTGKKITLECSQTMGHDKMYWYQQDPGMELHLIHYSYGVNSTEKGDLSSESTVSRIRTEHFPLTLESARPSHTSQYLCASSESLAGANEQFFGPGTRLTVL.